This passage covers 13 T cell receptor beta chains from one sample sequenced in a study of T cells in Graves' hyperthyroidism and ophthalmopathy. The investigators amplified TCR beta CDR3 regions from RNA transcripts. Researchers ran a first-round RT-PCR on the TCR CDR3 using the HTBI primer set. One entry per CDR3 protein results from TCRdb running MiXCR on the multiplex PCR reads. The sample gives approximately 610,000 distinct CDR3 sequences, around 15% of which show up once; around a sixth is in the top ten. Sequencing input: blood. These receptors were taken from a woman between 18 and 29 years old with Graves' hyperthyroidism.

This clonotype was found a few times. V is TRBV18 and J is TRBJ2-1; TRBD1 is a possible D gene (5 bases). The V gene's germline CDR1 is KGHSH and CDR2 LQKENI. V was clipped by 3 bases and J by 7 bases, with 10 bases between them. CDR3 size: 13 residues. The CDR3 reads CASSPDTSNEQFF. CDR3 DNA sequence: TGTGCCAGCTCACCGGACACCTCTAATGAGCAGTTCTTC. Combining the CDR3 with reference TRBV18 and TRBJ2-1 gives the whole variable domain NAGVMQNPRHLVRRRGQEARLRCSPMKGHSHVYWYRQLPEEGLKFMVYLQKENIIDESGMPKERFSAEFPKEGPSILRIQQVVRGDSAAYFCASSPDTSNEQFFGPGTRLTVL.

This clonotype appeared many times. CDR3 protein: CASSRGQGNYGYTF. The CDR3 nucleotides read TGCGCCAGCAGCCGGGGACAGGGGAACTATGGCTACACCTTC. The rearrangement links TRBV5-1 to TRBJ1-2, with 10 bases lining up with TRBD1. The CDR3 is made up of 14 amino acids. The ends lost 4 bases at V and 2 bases at J; junction bases unmatched: 2. The germline V gene has CDR1 SGHRS and CDR2 YFSETQ.

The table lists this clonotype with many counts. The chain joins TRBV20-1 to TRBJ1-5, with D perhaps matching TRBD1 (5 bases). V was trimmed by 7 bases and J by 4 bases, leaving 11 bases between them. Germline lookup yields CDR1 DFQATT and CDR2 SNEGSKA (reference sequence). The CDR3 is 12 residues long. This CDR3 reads CSGAGWNQPQHF. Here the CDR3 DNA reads TGCAGTGGGGCAGGGTGGAATCAGCCCCAGCATTTT.

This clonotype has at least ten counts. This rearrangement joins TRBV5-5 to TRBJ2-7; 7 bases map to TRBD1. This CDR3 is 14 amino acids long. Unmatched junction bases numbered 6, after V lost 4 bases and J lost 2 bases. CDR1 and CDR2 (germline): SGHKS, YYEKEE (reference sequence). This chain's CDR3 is CASSVTGKAYEQYF. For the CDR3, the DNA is TGTGCCAGCAGCGTGACAGGGAAGGCCTACGAGCAGTACTTC.

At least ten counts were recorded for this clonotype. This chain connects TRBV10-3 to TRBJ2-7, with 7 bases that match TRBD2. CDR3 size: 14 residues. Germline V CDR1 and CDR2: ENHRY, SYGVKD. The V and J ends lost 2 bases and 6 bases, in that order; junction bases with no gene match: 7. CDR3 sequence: CAISEESGVSEQYF. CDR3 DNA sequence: TGTGCCATCAGTGAGGAAAGCGGGGTCTCCGAGCAGTACTTC.

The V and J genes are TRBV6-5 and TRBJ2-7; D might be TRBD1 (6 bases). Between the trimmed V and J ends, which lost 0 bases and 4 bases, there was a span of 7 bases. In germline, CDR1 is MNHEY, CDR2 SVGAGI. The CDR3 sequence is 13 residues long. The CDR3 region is CASSYSRGYEQYF. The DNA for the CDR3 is TGTGCCAGCAGTTACTCAAGGGGGTACGAGCAGTACTTC.

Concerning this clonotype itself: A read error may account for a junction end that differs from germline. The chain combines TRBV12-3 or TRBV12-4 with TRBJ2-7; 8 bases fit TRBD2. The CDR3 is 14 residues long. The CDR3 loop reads CANSLTSGSYEQYF. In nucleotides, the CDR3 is TGTGCCAACAGTTTAACTAGCGGCTCCTACGAGCAGTACTTC.

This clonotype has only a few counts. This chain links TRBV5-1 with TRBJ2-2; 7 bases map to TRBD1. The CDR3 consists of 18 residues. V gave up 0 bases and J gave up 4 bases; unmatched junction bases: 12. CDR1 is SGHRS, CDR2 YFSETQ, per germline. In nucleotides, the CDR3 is TGCGCCAGCAGCTTGGCAATGAGACAGGGTCGTGGCACCGGGGAGCTGTTTTTT. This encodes CASSLAMRQGRGTGELFF.

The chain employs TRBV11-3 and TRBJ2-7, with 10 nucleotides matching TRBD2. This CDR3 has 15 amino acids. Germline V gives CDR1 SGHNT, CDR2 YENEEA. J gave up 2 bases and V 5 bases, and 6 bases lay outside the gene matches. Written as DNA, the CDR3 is TGTGCCAGCAGCCAACCAGCGGGGGGGGCCTACGAGCAGTACTTC. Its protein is CASSQPAGGAYEQYF.

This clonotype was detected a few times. The DNA of the CDR3 is TGTGCCAGCAGTTACCCTATAAACACCGGGGAGCTGTTTTTT. It specifies CASSYPINTGELFF. The chain recombines TRBV6-2 or TRBV6-3 with TRBJ2-2; D is unclear. The CDR3 runs to 14 residues. V was cut by 2 bases and J by 2 bases, with 6 bases left in between. Germline-derived CDR1 and CDR2 are MNHEY and SVGEGT.

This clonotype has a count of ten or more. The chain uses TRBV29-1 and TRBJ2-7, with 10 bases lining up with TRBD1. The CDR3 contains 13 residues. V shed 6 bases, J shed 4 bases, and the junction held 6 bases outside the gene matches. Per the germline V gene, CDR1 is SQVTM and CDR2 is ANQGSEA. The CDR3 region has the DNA TGCAGCGTCGATGGGACAGGGGCATACGAGCAGTACTTC. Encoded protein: CSVDGTGAYEQYF.

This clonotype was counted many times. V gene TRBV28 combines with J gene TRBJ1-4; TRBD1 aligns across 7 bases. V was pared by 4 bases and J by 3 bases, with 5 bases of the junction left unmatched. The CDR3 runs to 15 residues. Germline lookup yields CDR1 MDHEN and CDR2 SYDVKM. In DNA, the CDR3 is TGTGCCAGCAGTTACCCGGGACAGCCTAATGAAAAACTGTTTTTT. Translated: CASSYPGQPNEKLFF.

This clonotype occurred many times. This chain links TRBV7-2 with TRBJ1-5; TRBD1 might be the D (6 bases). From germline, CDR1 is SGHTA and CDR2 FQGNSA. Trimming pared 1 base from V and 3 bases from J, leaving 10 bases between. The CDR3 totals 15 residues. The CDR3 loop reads CASSLVGGNNQPQHF. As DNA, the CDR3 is TGTGCCAGCAGCTTAGTTGGGGGCAACAATCAGCCCCAGCATTTT. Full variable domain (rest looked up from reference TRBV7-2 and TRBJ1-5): GAGVSQSPSNKVTEKGKDVELRCDPISGHTALYWYRQSLGQGLEFLIYFQGNSAPDKSGLPSDRFSAERTGGSVSTLTIQRTQQEDSAVYLCASSLVGGNNQPQHFGDGTRLSIL.